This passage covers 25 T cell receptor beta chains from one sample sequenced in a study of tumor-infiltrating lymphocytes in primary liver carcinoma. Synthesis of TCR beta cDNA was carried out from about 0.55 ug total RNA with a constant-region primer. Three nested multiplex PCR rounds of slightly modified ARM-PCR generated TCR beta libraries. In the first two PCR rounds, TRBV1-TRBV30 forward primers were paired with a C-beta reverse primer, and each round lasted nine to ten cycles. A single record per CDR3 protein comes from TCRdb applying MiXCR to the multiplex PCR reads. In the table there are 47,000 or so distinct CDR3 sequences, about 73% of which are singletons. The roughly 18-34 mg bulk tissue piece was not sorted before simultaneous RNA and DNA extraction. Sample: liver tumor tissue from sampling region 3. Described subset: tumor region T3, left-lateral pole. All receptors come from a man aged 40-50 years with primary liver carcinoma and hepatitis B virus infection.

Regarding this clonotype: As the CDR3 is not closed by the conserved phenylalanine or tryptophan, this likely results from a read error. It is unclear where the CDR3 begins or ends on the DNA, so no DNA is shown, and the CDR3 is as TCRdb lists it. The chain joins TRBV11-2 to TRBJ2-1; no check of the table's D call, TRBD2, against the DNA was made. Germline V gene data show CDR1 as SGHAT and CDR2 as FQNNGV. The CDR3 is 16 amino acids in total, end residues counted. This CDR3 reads CASSLDFGLAMGEQFL.

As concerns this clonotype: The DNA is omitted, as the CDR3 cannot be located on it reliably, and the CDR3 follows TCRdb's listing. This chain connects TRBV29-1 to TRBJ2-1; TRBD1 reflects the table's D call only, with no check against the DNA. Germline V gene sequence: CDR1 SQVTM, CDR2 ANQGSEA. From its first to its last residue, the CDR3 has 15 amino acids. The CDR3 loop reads CSVAQGAGPANEQCF.

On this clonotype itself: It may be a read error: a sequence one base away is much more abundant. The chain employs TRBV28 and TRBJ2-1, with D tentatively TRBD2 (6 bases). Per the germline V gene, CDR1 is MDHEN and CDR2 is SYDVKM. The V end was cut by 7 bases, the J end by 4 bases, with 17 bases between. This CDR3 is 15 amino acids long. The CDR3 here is CASTPRIGTYNEQFF. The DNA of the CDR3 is TGTGCCAGCACCCCTAGGATAGGGACTTACAATGAGCAGTTCTTC.

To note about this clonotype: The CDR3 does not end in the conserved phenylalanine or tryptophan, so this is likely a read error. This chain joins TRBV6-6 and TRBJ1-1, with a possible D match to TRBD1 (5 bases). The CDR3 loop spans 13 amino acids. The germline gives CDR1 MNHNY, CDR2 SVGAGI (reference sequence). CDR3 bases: TGTGCCAGCAGTTACCGAGGGGAAACTGGAGCTTTCTAT. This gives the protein CASSYRGETGAFY.

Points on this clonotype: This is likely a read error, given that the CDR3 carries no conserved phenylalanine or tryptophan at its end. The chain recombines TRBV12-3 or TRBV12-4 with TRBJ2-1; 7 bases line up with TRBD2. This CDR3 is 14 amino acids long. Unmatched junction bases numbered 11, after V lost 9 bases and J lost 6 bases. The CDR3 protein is CASSRTGGSNEQFY. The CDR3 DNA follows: TGTGCCAGTAGCCGGACTGGCGGGAGCAATGAGCAGTTCTAC.

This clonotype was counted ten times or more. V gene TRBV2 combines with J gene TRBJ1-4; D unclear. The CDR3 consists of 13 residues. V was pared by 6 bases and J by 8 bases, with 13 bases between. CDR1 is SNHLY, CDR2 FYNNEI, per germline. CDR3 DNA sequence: TGTGCCAGCAGCGGACCTTCGAGGGAAAAACTGTTTTTT. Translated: CASSGPSREKLFF.

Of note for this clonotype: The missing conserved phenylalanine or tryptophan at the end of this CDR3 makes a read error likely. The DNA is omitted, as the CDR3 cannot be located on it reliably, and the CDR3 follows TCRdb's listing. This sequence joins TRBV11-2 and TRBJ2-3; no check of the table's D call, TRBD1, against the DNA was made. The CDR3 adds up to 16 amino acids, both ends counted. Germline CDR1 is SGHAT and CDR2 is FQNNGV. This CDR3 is CASSPPGGRGTDMLYL.

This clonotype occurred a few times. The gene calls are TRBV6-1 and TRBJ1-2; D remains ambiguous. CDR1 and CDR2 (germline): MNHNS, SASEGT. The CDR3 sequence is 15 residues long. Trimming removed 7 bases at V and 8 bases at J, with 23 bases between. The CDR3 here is CASTEPGPTWEGYTF. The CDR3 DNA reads TGTGCCAGCACCGAACCTGGACCGACGTGGGAAGGCTACACCTTC.

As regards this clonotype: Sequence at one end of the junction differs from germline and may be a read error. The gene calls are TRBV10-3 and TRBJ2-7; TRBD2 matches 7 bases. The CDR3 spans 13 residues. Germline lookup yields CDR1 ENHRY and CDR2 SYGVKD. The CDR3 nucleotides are TGTGTCATCAATGGGCTAGCGGACCACGAGCAGTACTTC. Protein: CVINGLADHEQYF.

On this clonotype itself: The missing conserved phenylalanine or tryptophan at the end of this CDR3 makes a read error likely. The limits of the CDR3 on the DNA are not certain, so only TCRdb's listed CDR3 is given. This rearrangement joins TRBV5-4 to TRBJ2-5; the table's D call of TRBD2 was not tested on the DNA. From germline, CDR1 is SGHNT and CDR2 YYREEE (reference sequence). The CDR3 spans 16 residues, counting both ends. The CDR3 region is CASSTLSGRLQETQYL.

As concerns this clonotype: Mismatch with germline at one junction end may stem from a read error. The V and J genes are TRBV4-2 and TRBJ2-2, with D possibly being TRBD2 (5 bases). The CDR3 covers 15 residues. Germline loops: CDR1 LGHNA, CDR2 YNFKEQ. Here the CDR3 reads CAGSQELGNTGELFF. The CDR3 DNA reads TGTGCCGGCAGCCAGGAGCTGGGAAACACCGGGGAACTGTTTTTT.

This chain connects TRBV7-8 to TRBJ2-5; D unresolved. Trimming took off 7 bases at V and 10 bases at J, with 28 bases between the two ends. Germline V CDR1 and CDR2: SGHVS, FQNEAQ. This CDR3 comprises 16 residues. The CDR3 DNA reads TGTGCCAGCAACCTCTCGCTGGGGTTACCTAAGAAGGGCCAGTACTTC. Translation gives CASNLSLGLPKKGQYF.

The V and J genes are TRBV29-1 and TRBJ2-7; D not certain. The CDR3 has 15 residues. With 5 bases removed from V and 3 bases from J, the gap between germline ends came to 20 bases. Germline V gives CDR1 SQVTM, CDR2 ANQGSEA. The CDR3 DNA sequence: TGCAGCGTTTCGAGCGCGGTACGTGCCTTCTACGAGCAGTACTTC. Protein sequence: CSVSSAVRAFYEQYF.

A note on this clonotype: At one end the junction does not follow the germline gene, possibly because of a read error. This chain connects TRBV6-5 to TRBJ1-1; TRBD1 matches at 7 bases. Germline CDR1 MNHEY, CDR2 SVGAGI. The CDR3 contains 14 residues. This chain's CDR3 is CVSSSPGQCTEAFF. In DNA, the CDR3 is TGTGTCAGCAGTTCCCCGGGACAGTGCACTGAAGCTTTCTTT.

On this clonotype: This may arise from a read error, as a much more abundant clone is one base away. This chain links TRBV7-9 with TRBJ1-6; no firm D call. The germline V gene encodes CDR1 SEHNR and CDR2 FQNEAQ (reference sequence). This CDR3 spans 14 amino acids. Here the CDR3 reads CANSLGGYNSPLHF. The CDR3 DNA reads TGTGCCAACAGCTTAGGAGGCTATAATTCACCCCTCCACTTT. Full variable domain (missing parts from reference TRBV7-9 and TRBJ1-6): DTGVSQNPRHKITKRGQNVTFRCDPISEHNRLYWYRQTLGQGPEFLTYFQNEAQLEKSRLLSDRFSAERPKGSFSTLEIQRTEQGDSAMYLCANSLGGYNSPLHFGNGTRLTVT.

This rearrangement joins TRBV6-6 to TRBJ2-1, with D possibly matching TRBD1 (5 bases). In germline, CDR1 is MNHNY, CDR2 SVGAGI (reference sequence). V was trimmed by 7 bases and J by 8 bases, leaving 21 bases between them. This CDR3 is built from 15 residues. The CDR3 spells CASNLDLQDYYEQFF. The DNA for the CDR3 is TGTGCCAGCAATTTGGACCTACAGGATTACTATGAGCAGTTCTTC.

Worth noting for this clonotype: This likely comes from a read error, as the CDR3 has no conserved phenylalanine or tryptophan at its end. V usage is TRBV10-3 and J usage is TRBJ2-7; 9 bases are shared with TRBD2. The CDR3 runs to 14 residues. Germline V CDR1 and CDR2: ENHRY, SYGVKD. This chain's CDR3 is CAMSGYSGSHEQYL. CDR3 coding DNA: TGTGCCATGAGTGGGTATAGCGGGAGCCACGAGCAGTACCTC.

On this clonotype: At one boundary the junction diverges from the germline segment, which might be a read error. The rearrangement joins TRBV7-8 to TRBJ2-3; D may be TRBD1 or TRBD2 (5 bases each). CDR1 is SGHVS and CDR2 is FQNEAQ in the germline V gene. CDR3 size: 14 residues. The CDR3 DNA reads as TGTGCCAGCATCTTAAGGGGAGTCACAGATACGCAGTATTTT. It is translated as CASILRGVTDTQYF.

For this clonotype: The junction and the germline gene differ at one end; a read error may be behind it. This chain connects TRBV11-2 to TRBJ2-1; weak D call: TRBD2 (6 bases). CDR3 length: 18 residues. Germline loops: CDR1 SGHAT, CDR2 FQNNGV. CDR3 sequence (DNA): TGTGCCAGCAACTTTGACCCTAGGAGGACCGGGAGCTACAATAAGCAGTTCTTC. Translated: CASNFDPRRTGSYNKQFF.

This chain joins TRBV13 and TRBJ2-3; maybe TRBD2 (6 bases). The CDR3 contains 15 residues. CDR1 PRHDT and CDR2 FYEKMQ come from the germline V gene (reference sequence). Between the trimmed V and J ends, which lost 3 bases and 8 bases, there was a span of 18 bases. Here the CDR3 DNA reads TGTGCCAGCAGCTTGGGACGGAAGCACGGGGGTACGCAGTATTTT. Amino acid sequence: CASSLGRKHGGTQYF.

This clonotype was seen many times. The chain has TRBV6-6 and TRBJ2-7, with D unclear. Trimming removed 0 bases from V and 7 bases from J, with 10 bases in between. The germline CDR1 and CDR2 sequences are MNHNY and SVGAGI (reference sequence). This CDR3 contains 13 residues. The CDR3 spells CASSYSEGNEQYF. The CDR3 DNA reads TGTGCCAGCAGTTACTCAGAAGGGAATGAGCAGTACTTC.

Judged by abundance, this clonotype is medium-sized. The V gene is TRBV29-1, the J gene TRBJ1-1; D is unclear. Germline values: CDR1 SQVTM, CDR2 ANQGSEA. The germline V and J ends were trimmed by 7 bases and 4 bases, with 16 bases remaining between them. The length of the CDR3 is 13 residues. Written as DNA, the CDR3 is TGCAGCGCATCGGAGGCGAGGAGCACTGAAGCTTTCTTT. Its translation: CSASEARSTEAFF.

CDR3 coding DNA: TGTGCCAGCAGCCCCTCTTTCGGTAGGGGGAACTGCAATGAGCAGTTCTTC. Translating gives CASSPSFGRGNCNEQFF. V and J are TRBV28 and TRBJ2-1; D perhaps matches TRBD1 (6 bases). Germline-derived CDR1 and CDR2 are MDHEN and SYDVKM. V lost 6 bases to trimming and J lost 6 bases, with 24 bases between them. The CDR3 loop spans 17 amino acids. The whole variable domain, remainder taken from reference TRBV28 and TRBJ2-1, is DVKVTQSSRYLVKRTGEKVFLECVQDMDHENMFWYRQDPGLGLRLIYFSYDVKMKEKGDIPEGYSVSREKKERFSLILESASTNQTSMYLCASSPSFGRGNCNEQFFGPGTRLTVL.

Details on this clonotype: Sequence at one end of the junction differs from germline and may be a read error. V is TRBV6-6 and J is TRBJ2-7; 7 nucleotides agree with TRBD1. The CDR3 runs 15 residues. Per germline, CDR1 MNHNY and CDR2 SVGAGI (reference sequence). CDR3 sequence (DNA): TGTACCAGCAGTTATCACCGGGACAGCTCCTACGACCAGTATTTC. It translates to CTSSYHRDSSYDQYF.

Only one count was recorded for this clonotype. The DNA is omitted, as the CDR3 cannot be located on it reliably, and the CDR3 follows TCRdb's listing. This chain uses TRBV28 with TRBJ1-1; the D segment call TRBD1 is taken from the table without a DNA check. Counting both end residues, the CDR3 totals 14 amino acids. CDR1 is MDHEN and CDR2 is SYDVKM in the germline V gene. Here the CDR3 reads CASSFGTGSTDDFF.